Below are 29 T cell receptor beta chains sequenced from a single sample in a study of blood T cell repertoires in COVID-19. Clones were read by immunoSEQ multiplex PCR, and TCRdb kept only the in-frame ones, dropping some. Among 97,000 or so clones, around 80% were seen once, and the ten largest hold approximately 9.8%. Input material: peripheral blood. These receptors were obtained from a man aged 60 to 75 with active or convalescent COVID-19.

The CDR3 DNA reads as TGTGCCAGCAGCCTCCGGGACAGCTATGGCTACACCTTC. Protein: CASSLRDSYGYTF. This chain connects TRBV3-1 (or the pseudogene TRBV3-2) to TRBJ1-2; 7 positions agree with TRBD1. The CDR3 sequence is 13 residues long. Germline-derived CDR1 and CDR2 are LGHDT and YNNKEL (reference sequence). V trimming: 4 bases; J trimming: 4 bases; junction bases outside the gene matches: 3.

This chain joins TRBV20-1 and TRBJ2-3; perhaps TRBD2 as D (7 bases). V gave up 3 bases and J gave up 8 bases, with 15 bases separating them. Germline assignment: CDR1 DFQATT and CDR2 SNEGSKA (reference sequence). The CDR3 sequence is 13 residues long. This chain's CDR3 is CSASGGGKGTQYF. CDR3 DNA: TGCAGTGCTAGTGGCGGGGGCAAGGGTACGCAGTATTTT.

The chain combines TRBV7-9 with TRBJ2-1, with TRBD1 identical over 12 bases. From germline, CDR1 is SEHNR and CDR2 FQNEAQ (reference sequence). The CDR3 has 17 amino acids. V dropped 4 bases and J dropped 6; count of bases not matched to a gene: 10. The CDR3 nucleotides are TGTGCCAGCAGCTCAAAAGCCGGGACAGGGGGCTTCAATGAGCAGTTCTTC. This gives the protein CASSSKAGTGGFNEQFF.

The rearrangement uses TRBV6-5 and TRBJ1-4; D remains ambiguous. This CDR3 is 14 amino acids long. The V end lost 6 bases, the J end lost 2 bases, and 10 bases lay between the germline ends. CDR1 is MNHEY and CDR2 is SVGAGI in the germline V gene. In DNA, the CDR3 is TGTGCCAGCAGCCCGGGGAGCACTAATGAAAAACTGTTTTTT. This encodes CASSPGSTNEKLFF.

This clone was detected a few times. The chain has TRBV6-1 and TRBJ2-3; the D gene is possibly TRBD2 (6 bases). The CDR3 runs 15 residues. Trimming pared 2 bases from V and 0 bases from J, leaving 9 bases between. The germline V gene encodes CDR1 MNHNS and CDR2 SASEGT. CDR3 region: CASSERERSTDTQYF. In DNA form, the CDR3 reads TGTGCCAGCAGTGAACGGGAGAGAAGCACAGATACGCAGTATTTT.

The chain employs TRBV4-1 and TRBJ1-1; tentatively, D is TRBD1 (5 bases). This CDR3 has 14 amino acids. CDR1 is MGHRA and CDR2 is YSYEKL in the germline V gene. The V and J ends lost 1 base and 5 bases respectively, with 11 bases between them. CDR3 DNA: TGCGCCAGCAGCCAAGGTAGGAGGGGAACTGAAGCTTTCTTT. This sequence encodes CASSQGRRGTEAFF.

The V gene is TRBV21-1, the J gene TRBJ2-2; the table calls TRBD2, which could not be checked here. TRBV21-1 counts as a pseudogene. The CDR3 extends over 18 amino acids. The CDR3 reads CASSKTRGGRPDTGELFF. The CDR3 coding sequence is TGTGCCAGCAGCAAAACTCGGGGCGGGAGGCCAGACACCGGGGAGCTGTTTTTT.

This chain uses TRBV6-5 with TRBJ1-1, with D perhaps matching TRBD1 (5 bases). This CDR3 spans 15 amino acids. The germline V gene has CDR1 MNHEY and CDR2 SVGAGI. V was clipped by 0 bases and J by 5 bases, with 13 bases between them. CDR3 sequence: CASSYSFRGRTEAFF. DNA of the CDR3: TGTGCCAGCAGTTACTCTTTTAGGGGAAGGACTGAAGCTTTCTTT.

V usage is TRBV19 and J usage is TRBJ2-1, with D tentatively TRBD1 (6 bases). Per germline, CDR1 LNHDA and CDR2 SQIVND (reference sequence). With 5 bases removed from V and 0 bases from J, the gap between germline ends came to 17 bases. This CDR3 is built from 17 residues. This CDR3 reads CASSWGRDRASYNEQFF. The CDR3 coding sequence is TGTGCCAGTAGTTGGGGGCGAGACCGAGCCTCCTACAATGAGCAGTTCTTC.

The rearrangement joins TRBV28 to TRBJ2-1; 7 bases fit TRBD2. The CDR3 runs 16 residues. V was clipped by 4 bases and J by 3 bases; unmatched bases: 9. From germline, CDR1 is MDHEN and CDR2 SYDVKM. DNA for the CDR3: TGTGCCAGCAGTTCCCCTAGCGGACCATTCTACAATGAGCAGTTCTTC. Encoded protein: CASSSPSGPFYNEQFF.

The V gene is TRBV19, the J gene TRBJ2-3; D might be TRBD2 (6 bases). The CDR3 has 15 residues. The germline CDR1 and CDR2 sequences are LNHDA and SQIVND (reference sequence). V was clipped by 7 bases and J by 0 bases, with 14 bases between them. The CDR3 protein is CASNDGGESTDTQYF. The CDR3 nucleotides are TGTGCCAGTAATGACGGGGGTGAAAGCACAGATACGCAGTATTTT.

The J gene is TRBJ2-5, the V gene TRBV7-2, with 8 positions matching TRBD1. The V gene's germline CDR1 is SGHTA and CDR2 FQGNSA. The trim removed 4 bases at V and 5 bases at J, leaving 12 bases unmatched. The length of the CDR3 is 16 residues. Here the CDR3 reads CASSSTYRGADETQYF. The CDR3 DNA reads as TGTGCCAGCAGCTCAACATACAGGGGGGCGGATGAGACCCAGTACTTC.

This chain joins TRBV5-4 and TRBJ1-2; 8 nucleotides line up with TRBD1. Germline loops: CDR1 SGHNT, CDR2 YYREEE (reference sequence). Trimming cost V 1 base and J 6 bases; bases outside gene matches: 2. This CDR3 region has 13 residues. CDR3 coding DNA: TGTGCCAGCAGCTTGTCAGGGGGCGATGGCTACACCTTC. This gives the protein CASSLSGGDGYTF. The full variable domain, rest sourced from reference TRBV5-4 and TRBJ1-2, is ETGVTQSPTHLIKTRGQQVTLRCSSQSGHNTVSWYQQALGQGPQFIFQYYREEENGRGNFPPRFSGLQFPNYSSELNVNALELDDSALYLCASSLSGGDGYTFGSGTRLTVV.

This clone was recorded once. The chain combines TRBV4-3 with TRBJ1-2, with 7 bases fitting TRBD1. From germline, CDR1 is LGHNA and CDR2 YSLEER. This CDR3 spans 19 amino acids. The junction had 14 bases not matched to a gene; V was cut back by 1 base and J by 0 bases. The CDR3 loop reads CASSQVYVKGQPANYGYTF. In DNA, the CDR3 is TGCGCCAGCAGCCAAGTCTATGTCAAGGGACAGCCAGCTAACTATGGCTACACCTTC.

The genes are TRBV2 and TRBJ1-2; D gene unclear. The CDR3 covers 12 residues. Germline V gives CDR1 SNHLY, CDR2 FYNNEI. The V gene lost 3 bases and the J gene lost 8 bases, with 10 bases spanning the gap. CDR3 sequence reads: CASSDLGHGYTF. Written as DNA, the CDR3 is TGTGCCAGCAGTGATCTGGGCCACGGCTACACCTTC.

This chain links TRBV24-1 with TRBJ1-1; TRBD1 aligns across 10 bases. This CDR3 spans 15 amino acids. The V gene end was trimmed by 5 bases and the J gene end by 5 bases; junction bases not matched to a gene: 7. CDR1 and CDR2 from the germline V gene are KGHDR and SFDVKD. The CDR3 region has the DNA TGTGCCACCAGTGGTTGGGACAGGGGAAAGACTGAAGCTTTCTTT. Translation: CATSGWDRGKTEAFF.

The chain's CDR3 is CASSPTSYGALHF. The CDR3 region has the DNA TGTGCCAGCAGCCCCACGAGTTACGGGGCCCTCCACTTT. The chain combines TRBV25-1 with TRBJ1-6; no clear D. The CDR3 sequence is 13 residues long. Germline V gene sequence: CDR1 MGHDK, CDR2 SYGVNS. Trimming left V 6 bases short and J 14 bases short, with 17 bases between.

This clone appeared a single time. The V call is TRBV9, the J call TRBJ1-1; D is unclear. Germline CDR1 and CDR2: SGDLS and YYNGEE. Trimming shortened V by 1 base and J by 5 bases, and 12 bases separated the two germline ends. This CDR3 is built from 14 residues. The CDR3 sequence: CASSVNPAGTEAFF. DNA of the CDR3: TGTGCCAGCAGCGTAAACCCGGCGGGGACTGAAGCTTTCTTT.

There are a few counts of this clone. This chain links TRBV29-1 with TRBJ2-2, with D maybe TRBD1 (5 bases). V lost 4 bases to trimming and J lost 3 bases, with 12 bases between them. The CDR3 totals 14 residues. Germline CDR1 reads SQVTM; CDR2 reads ANQGSEA. CDR3 sequence: CSVGVTDYTGELFF. The DNA for the CDR3 is TGCAGCGTTGGGGTGACAGATTACACCGGGGAGCTGTTTTTT.

The count of this clone is one. In DNA, the CDR3 is TGCAGCGTCCGACAGTTCGACCAAGAGACCCAGTACTTC. This translates into CSVRQFDQETQYF. This chain links TRBV29-1 with TRBJ2-5, with D tentatively TRBD1 (5 bases). Germline V CDR1 and CDR2: SQVTM, ANQGSEA. This CDR3 has 13 residues. With 6 bases removed from V and 0 bases from J, the gap between germline ends came to 11 bases.

The chain uses TRBV11-2 and TRBJ2-5, with 7 bases lining up with TRBD2. CDR3 size: 14 residues. V was pared by 5 bases and J by 2 bases, with 5 bases of the junction left unmatched. The germline CDR1 and CDR2 sequences are SGHAT and FQNNGV. The CDR3: CASSVGGIQETQYF. DNA of the CDR3: TGTGCCAGCAGCGTGGGGGGGATTCAAGAGACCCAGTACTTC.

The V gene is TRBV19, the J gene TRBJ2-1; 11 nucleotides line up with TRBD2. Germline-derived CDR1 and CDR2 are LNHDA and SQIVND (reference sequence). The CDR3 has 15 residues. V shed 5 bases and J 5 bases; nucleotides not matched to a gene: 5. The CDR3 sequence is CASSAGTSGNNEQFF. CDR3 sequence (DNA): TGTGCCAGTAGTGCCGGGACTAGCGGAAACAATGAGCAGTTCTTC.

The gene calls are TRBV6-5 and TRBJ1-2; TRBD1 matches at 8 bases. Germline CDR1 is MNHEY and CDR2 is SVGAGI. CDR3 size: 15 residues. J gave up 6 bases and V 10 bases, and 16 bases lay outside the gene matches. CDR3 DNA sequence: TGTGCCACCGGGCCCTGGACAGGGATCGGGGATGGCTACACCTTC. Translated, it gives CATGPWTGIGDGYTF.

V usage is TRBV27 and J usage is TRBJ2-7; 11 positions match TRBD2. Trimming at V came to 2 bases and at J to 6 bases, leaving 3 bases not matched to a gene. CDR1 MNHEY and CDR2 SMNVEV come from the germline V gene (reference sequence). CDR3 length: 14 amino acids. The CDR3 loop reads CASSLTGTSGEQYV. The CDR3 region has the DNA TGTGCCAGCAGTTTAACCGGGACTAGCGGCGAGCAGTACGTC.

The gene calls are TRBV6-5 and TRBJ2-7, with D perhaps TRBD1 (6 bases). Germline CDR1 reads MNHEY; CDR2 reads SVGAGI. The length of the CDR3 is 15 residues. The V gene lost 0 bases and the J gene lost 2 bases, with 11 bases spanning the gap. The CDR3 coding sequence is TGTGCCAGCAGTTACTCTAGGGGGTCCACCTACGAGCAGTACTTC. This gives the protein CASSYSRGSTYEQYF.

This chain links TRBV18 with TRBJ1-6, with no clear D. From germline, CDR1 is KGHSH and CDR2 LQKENI. V dropped 3 bases and J dropped 4 bases, with 10 bases sitting between them. This CDR3 spans 15 amino acids. The CDR3 loop is CASSPSQRYNSPLHF. The CDR3 bases are TGTGCCAGCTCACCCTCGCAGCGATATAATTCACCCCTCCACTTT. Using reference TRBV18 and TRBJ1-6 for the parts outside the CDR3, the full variable domain is NAGVMQNPRHLVRRRGQEARLRCSPMKGHSHVYWYRQLPEEGLKFMVYLQKENIIDESGMPKERFSAEFPKEGPSILRIQQVVRGDSAAYFCASSPSQRYNSPLHFGNGTRLTVT.

V usage is TRBV29-1 and J usage is TRBJ2-6; D unclear. The CDR3 consists of 14 residues. V was trimmed by 5 bases and J by 5 bases, leaving 13 bases between them. Germline CDR1 and CDR2: SQVTM and ANQGSEA. The CDR3, as DNA: TGCAGCGTTTCAGGATTTGAACGGGCCAACGTCCTGACTTTC. Its protein is CSVSGFERANVLTF.

The rearrangement links TRBV28 to TRBJ2-7; 8 positions match TRBD2. This CDR3 has 14 residues. J gave up 7 bases and V 5 bases, and 10 bases lay outside the gene matches. Germline loops: CDR1 MDHEN, CDR2 SYDVKM. CDR3 residues: CASSDIAGPGEQYF. The DNA of the CDR3 is TGTGCCAGCAGTGACATAGCGGGACCGGGGGAGCAGTACTTC.

This rearrangement joins TRBV18 to TRBJ2-5; 12 bases align to TRBD1. CDR3 size: 15 residues. Per the germline V gene, CDR1 is KGHSH and CDR2 is LQKENI. The V segment lost 3 bases and the J segment 6 bases; nucleotides outside the gene matches: 5. The CDR3 bases are TGTGCCAGCTCACCCGAGGGACAGGGGGCGAAGACCCAGTACTTC. It encodes CASSPEGQGAKTQYF.